This T cell receptor beta chain was observed in a study of shared clonotypes between healthy human individuals. Study context: With ages of 18 to 49, the donors were a couple of women and three men.

The donors were all Caucasian adults (living in Nashville, Tennessee). Assay runs were performed at deep level. DNA input for the unsorted PBMC replicate PCRs was 250 to 350 ng, 30,000 or so T cell genomes. Clones were read by immunoSEQ multiplex PCR, and TCRdb kept only the in-frame ones, dropping some. The table lists about 470,000 clones, 70% to 80% of them singletons. V shed 0 bases and J shed 6 bases, with 20 bases lying between them. The CDR3 runs 17 residues. From germline, CDR1 is LGHNA and CDR2 YSLEER. Sample: PBMCs. The chain employs TRBV4-3 and TRBJ1-2, with D maybe TRBD1 (6 bases). The clonotype was recovered from a woman aged 40 to 50 in good health. Some clones in this sample may be carry-over from other donors' samples. The DNA of the CDR3 is TGCGCCAGCAGCCAAGATTTTCCGTACAGGGAGAGAAATGGCTACACCTTC. Translated, it gives CASSQDFPYRERNGYTF.